The rows below give T cell receptor beta chains drawn from one sample of a study of regulatory T cells in long-lasting Graves disease. TCRdb analysed the multiplex PCR reads with MiXCR anew, one entry per CDR3 protein. Of 400,000 to 600,000 distinct CDR3 sequences in the sample, 20% to 25% were seen once. Specimen: peripheral blood mononuclear cells (PBMCs), collected when the disease was refractory, from a patient treated with antithyroid drugs. Receptors originate from a female donor with Graves disease. CDR3s include the opening cysteine and the closing phenylalanine or tryptophan. D genes are given only for firm matches. Not all rows give a size; the values are once, few, many and, for expanded clones, a class.

J: TRBJ1-5; size: few; V: TRBV10-3; D: TRBD1; DNA: TGTGCCTCATCAGCCGGGACAGAAAATCAGCCCCAGCATTTT; CDR3: CASSAGTENQPQHF
J: TRBJ1-2; size: many; V: TRBV6-1; D: -; DNA: TGTGCCAGCACCTCCGGGCTCGGCGGCTATGGCTACACCTTC; CDR3: CASTSGLGGYGYTF
J: TRBJ2-7; size: -; V: TRBV6-5; D: TRBD1; DNA: TGTGCCAGCAGTTACTTCGGGACAGGGTTCCACGAGCAGTACTTC; CDR3: CASSYFGTGFHEQYF
J: TRBJ2-7; size: few; V: TRBV7-9; D: -; DNA: TGTGCCAGCAGCGCAAGTGGGGAAGAGCAGTACTTC; CDR3: CASSASGEEQYF
J: TRBJ2-5; size: -; V: TRBV28; D: TRBD2; DNA: TGTGCCAGCAGCCAAAATGGGCTAGCGGGGGGCTTCCAAGAGACCCAGTACTTC; CDR3: CASSQNGLAGGFQETQYF
J: TRBJ2-5; size: many; V: TRBV10-3; D: TRBD1; DNA: TGTGCCATCAGATCGGACAGGGCAGAAGAGACCCAGTACTTC; CDR3: CAIRSDRAEETQYF
J: TRBJ2-7; size: once; V: TRBV5-6; D: -; DNA: TGTGCCAGCAGCACCTGGACAGAATTCTACGAGCAGTACTTC; CDR3: CASSTWTEFYEQYF
J: TRBJ2-5; size: -; V: TRBV6-1; D: TRBD2; DNA: TGTGCCAGCAGTCGGGAGGCCCGCGAGACCCAGTACTTC; CDR3: CASSREARETQYF
J: TRBJ2-2; size: -; V: TRBV6-1; D: -; DNA: TGTGCCAGCACGGACGTGTTTGCCGGGGAGCTGTTTTTT; CDR3: CASTDVFAGELFF
J: TRBJ1-6; size: few; V: TRBV6-2/TRBV6-3; D: -; DNA: TGTGCCAGCAGTTACGACGGGGCCCCCTCACCCCTCCACTTT; CDR3: CASSYDGAPSPLHF
J: TRBJ1-5; size: -; V: TRBV19; D: TRBD1; DNA: TGTGCCAGTATGACAGGGGGAGAGGGTCAGCCCCAGCATTTT; CDR3: CASMTGGEGQPQHF
J: TRBJ2-1; size: few; V: TRBV28; D: TRBD2; DNA: TGTGCCAGCAGTTTCGCGGGGGGCGTGGTTGAGCAGTTCTTC; CDR3: CASSFAGGVVEQFF
J: TRBJ1-2; size: -; V: TRBV19; D: -; DNA: TGTGCCAGTAGTATCTACCTCTCCGTTAACTATGGCTACACCTTC; CDR3: CASSIYLSVNYGYTF
J: TRBJ1-2; size: many; V: TRBV15; D: TRBD1; DNA: TGTGCCACCAGCCCCGAAAAGGGACAGGGGAGGCACTATGGCTACACCTTC; CDR3: CATSPEKGQGRHYGYTF
J: TRBJ1-2; size: -; V: TRBV2; D: -; DNA: TGTGCCAGCAGTGAAAAGGCGGCAGTGGGCGGCTACACCTTC; CDR3: CASSEKAAVGGYTF
J: TRBJ1-2; size: many; V: TRBV28; D: TRBD1; DNA: TGTGCCAGCACCATAGCAGGGGGGGACTATGGCTACACCTTC; CDR3: CASTIAGGDYGYTF
J: TRBJ2-3; size: few; V: TRBV28; D: TRBD2; DNA: TGTGCCAGCAGTACCATTATATATAGCGGGAGGCGGGGGGATACGCAGTATTTT; CDR3: CASSTIIYSGRRGDTQYF
J: TRBJ1-2; size: few; V: TRBV29-1; D: -; DNA: TGCAGCGTCGAGACCTCCTATGGCTACACCTTC; CDR3: CSVETSYGYTF
J: TRBJ2-7; size: many; V: TRBV11-2; D: TRBD2; DNA: TGTGCCAGCAGCCCGTACGGACTAGCGGAAAACGAGCAGTACTTC; CDR3: CASSPYGLAENEQYF
J: TRBJ2-4; size: few; V: TRBV6-1; D: -; DNA: TGTGCCAGTACGGGACTCAAAAACATTCAGTACTTC; CDR3: CASTGLKNIQYF
J: TRBJ1-3; size: -; V: TRBV6-2/TRBV6-3; D: -; DNA: TGTGCCAGCAGTTATTCCGCGGGGGTTAACACCATATATTTT; CDR3: CASSYSAGVNTIYF
J: TRBJ1-4; size: many; V: TRBV9; D: TRBD1; DNA: TGTGCCAGCAGCTTTCGGGACAGAGGGGAAAAACTGTTTTTT; CDR3: CASSFRDRGEKLFF
J: TRBJ1-4; size: -; V: TRBV7-9; D: -; DNA: TGTGCCAGCAGCTCCATCGGCAGGGGAGGTGAAAAACTGTTTTTT; CDR3: CASSSIGRGGEKLFF
J: TRBJ1-6; size: many; V: TRBV2; D: -; DNA: TGTGCCAGCATGGGAGGATACGGAAATTCACCCCTCCACTTT; CDR3: CASMGGYGNSPLHF
J: TRBJ1-1; size: -; V: TRBV3-1; D: TRBD1; DNA: TGTGCCAGCAGCCAAGAGAGGACAGGCCGCGCTGAAGCTTTCTTT; CDR3: CASSQERTGRAEAFF
J: TRBJ1-4; size: many; V: TRBV6-9; D: -; DNA: TGTGCCAGCAGTTACTGGTCGGGGAGGGCCGTGGGAAAACTGTTTTTT; CDR3: CASSYWSGRAVGKLFF
J: TRBJ2-4; size: -; V: TRBV6-5; D: TRBD2; DNA: TGTGCCAGCAGTTACTTGGCCGGGGGAGGGAACATTCAGTACTTC; CDR3: CASSYLAGGGNIQYF
J: TRBJ1-2; size: few; V: TRBV29-1; D: -; DNA: TGCAGCGTTGAAACAGGGTTGGGAGGCTACACCTTC; CDR3: CSVETGLGGYTF
J: TRBJ2-7; size: many; V: TRBV10-2; D: -; DNA: TGCGCCAGCTCCCCCGGGGGCAGGGGAAACGAGCAGTACTTC; CDR3: CASSPGGRGNEQYF
J: TRBJ2-7; size: -; V: TRBV19; D: -; DNA: TGTGCCAGTAGTATAGCCTTAACCTACGAGCAGTACTTC; CDR3: CASSIALTYEQYF
J: TRBJ2-1; size: -; V: TRBV4-1; D: -; DNA: TGCGCCAGCAGCCAAGTGGAGGCCCTGGGCAATGAGCAGTTCTTC; CDR3: CASSQVEALGNEQFF
J: TRBJ1-1; size: many; V: TRBV20-1; D: -; DNA: TGCAGTGCTAGACTCGCGGGACATCGGAACACTGAAGCTTTCTTT; CDR3: CSARLAGHRNTEAFF
J: TRBJ2-7; size: -; V: TRBV20-1; D: -; DNA: TGCAGTGCTGGGGACACGATTAAGGGCGAGCAGTACTTC; CDR3: CSAGDTIKGEQYF
J: TRBJ2-7; size: many; V: TRBV12-3/TRBV12-4; D: -; DNA: TGTGCCAGCAGTTTGGGGGTAGGAGGGCCCCTTACCTACGAGCAGTACTTC; CDR3: CASSLGVGGPLTYEQYF
J: TRBJ2-5; size: many; V: TRBV20-1; D: -; DNA: TGCAGTGCAAACCGACAGTTGTACCAAGAGACCCAGTACTTC; CDR3: CSANRQLYQETQYF
J: TRBJ1-2; size: many; V: TRBV20-1; D: -; DNA: TGCAGTGCTCCTCACAAAGTAAACTATGGCTACACCTTC; CDR3: CSAPHKVNYGYTF
J: TRBJ2-6; size: -; V: TRBV12-3/TRBV12-4; D: -; DNA: TGTGCCAGCAGTTTGCGCCCCCCTGGGGCCAACGTCCTGACTTTC; CDR3: CASSLRPPGANVLTF
J: TRBJ2-5; size: many; V: TRBV28; D: -; DNA: TGTGCCAGCACCTCTACAGGGGAGGGAGAGACCCAGTACTTC; CDR3: CASTSTGEGETQYF
J: TRBJ1-5; size: -; V: TRBV10-3; D: TRBD1; DNA: TGTGCCACAACCGGGACAGAAGGAAATCAGCCCCAGCATTTT; CDR3: CATTGTEGNQPQHF
J: TRBJ1-4; size: -; V: TRBV29-1; D: TRBD1; DNA: TGCAGCGTTGTTCTTCAGGGGGGTGAAAAACTGTTTTTT; CDR3: CSVVLQGGEKLFF
J: TRBJ2-1; size: -; V: TRBV28; D: -; DNA: TGTGCCAGCAGTCCGTGGGCGGTCAATGAGCAGTTCTTC; CDR3: CASSPWAVNEQFF
J: TRBJ2-7; size: -; V: TRBV19; D: TRBD2; DNA: TGTGCCAGTAGTATGGGACTAGCGGTTTCCTACGAGCAGTACTTC; CDR3: CASSMGLAVSYEQYF
J: TRBJ2-1; size: few; V: TRBV14; D: TRBD2; DNA: TGTGCCAGCAGCCAAGAGCACGGGAGGGCTGGGAATGAGCAGTTCTTC; CDR3: CASSQEHGRAGNEQFF
J: TRBJ2-7; size: -; V: TRBV20-1; D: -; DNA: TGCAGTGCTCTAGGCAGGACACTGTCCTACGAGCAGTACTTC; CDR3: CSALGRTLSYEQYF
J: TRBJ2-5; size: many; V: TRBV2; D: -; DNA: TGTGCCAGCAGTTTCAGAGGGCCAAACCAAGAGACCCAGTACTTC; CDR3: CASSFRGPNQETQYF
J: TRBJ1-6; size: -; V: TRBV30; D: -; DNA: TGTGCCTGGTCGGGACAAAGGGATTCACCCCTCCACTTT; CDR3: CAWSGQRDSPLHF
J: TRBJ1-5; size: few; V: TRBV24-1; D: TRBD1; DNA: TGTGCCACCAGTGATCAGACAGGGGGCAATCAGCCCCAGCATTTT; CDR3: CATSDQTGGNQPQHF
J: TRBJ2-5; size: -; V: TRBV20-1; D: TRBD2; DNA: TGCAGTGCTAGAACCCAAGGACTAGCGGGAGGGCCGGCTGAGACCCAGTACTTC; CDR3: CSARTQGLAGGPAETQYF
J: TRBJ1-5; size: -; V: TRBV19; D: -; DNA: TGTGCCAGTAGTAAGGGAAGAGGGGGTAGCAATCAGCCCCAGCATTTT; CDR3: CASSKGRGGSNQPQHF